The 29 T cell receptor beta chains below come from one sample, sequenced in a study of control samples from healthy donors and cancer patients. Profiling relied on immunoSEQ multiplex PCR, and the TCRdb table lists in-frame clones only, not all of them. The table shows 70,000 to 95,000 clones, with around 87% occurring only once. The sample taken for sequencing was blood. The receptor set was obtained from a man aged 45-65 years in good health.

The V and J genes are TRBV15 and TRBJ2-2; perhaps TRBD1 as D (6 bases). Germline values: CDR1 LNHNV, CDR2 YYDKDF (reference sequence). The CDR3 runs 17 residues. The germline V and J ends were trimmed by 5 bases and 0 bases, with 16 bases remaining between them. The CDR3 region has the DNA TGTGCCACCAGCGACCTGGGGGACACCTCGAACACCGGGGAGCTGTTTTTT. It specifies CATSDLGDTSNTGELFF.

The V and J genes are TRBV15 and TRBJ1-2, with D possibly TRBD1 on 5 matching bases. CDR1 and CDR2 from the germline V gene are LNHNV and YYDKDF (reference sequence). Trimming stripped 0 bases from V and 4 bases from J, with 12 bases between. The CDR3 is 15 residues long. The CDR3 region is CATSRDLPQAYGYTF. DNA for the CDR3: TGTGCCACCAGCAGAGACCTCCCACAGGCCTATGGCTACACCTTC.

CDR3 nucleotide sequence: TGTGCCACCAGTGATGAAGCCGGGACAGAGATGTGGGGCTACACCTTC. Residues: CATSDEAGTEMWGYTF. The rearrangement joins TRBV24-1 to TRBJ1-2, with 7 bases matching TRBD1. The CDR3 has 16 amino acids. V lost 3 bases, J lost 8 bases, and 14 bases stayed unmatched. Germline CDR1 reads KGHDR; CDR2 reads SFDVKD.

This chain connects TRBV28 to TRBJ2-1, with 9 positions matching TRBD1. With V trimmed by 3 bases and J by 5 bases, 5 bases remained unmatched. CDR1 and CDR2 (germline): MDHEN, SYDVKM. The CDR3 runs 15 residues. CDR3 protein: CASSLYRQGDNEQFF. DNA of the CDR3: TGTGCCAGCAGTTTGTACAGACAGGGGGACAATGAGCAGTTCTTC.

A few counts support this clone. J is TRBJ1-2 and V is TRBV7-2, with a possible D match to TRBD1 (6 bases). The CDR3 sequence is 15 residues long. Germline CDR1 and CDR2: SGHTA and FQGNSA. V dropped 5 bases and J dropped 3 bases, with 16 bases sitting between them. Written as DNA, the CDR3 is TGTGCCAGCAGCCACCCACAGGGTTTCGACTATGGCTACACCTTC. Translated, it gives CASSHPQGFDYGYTF. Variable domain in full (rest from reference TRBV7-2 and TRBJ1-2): GAGVSQSPSNKVTEKGKDVELRCDPISGHTALYWYRQSLGQGLEFLIYFQGNSAPDKSGLPSDRFSAERTGGSVSTLTIQRTQQEDSAVYLCASSHPQGFDYGYTFGSGTRLTVV.

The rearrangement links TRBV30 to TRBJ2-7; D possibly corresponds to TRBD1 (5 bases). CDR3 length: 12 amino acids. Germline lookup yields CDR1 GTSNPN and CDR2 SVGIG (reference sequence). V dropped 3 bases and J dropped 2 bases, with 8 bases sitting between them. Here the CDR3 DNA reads TGTGCCTGGAGAAGACAGACCTACGAGCAGTACTTC. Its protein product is CAWRRQTYEQYF.

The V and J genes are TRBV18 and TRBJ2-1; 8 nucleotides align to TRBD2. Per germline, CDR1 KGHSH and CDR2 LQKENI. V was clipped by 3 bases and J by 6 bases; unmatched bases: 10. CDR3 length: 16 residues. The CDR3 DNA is TGTGCCAGCTCACCCCGCGGAGCGGGAGTTATCAATGAGCAGTTCTTC. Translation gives CASSPRGAGVINEQFF.

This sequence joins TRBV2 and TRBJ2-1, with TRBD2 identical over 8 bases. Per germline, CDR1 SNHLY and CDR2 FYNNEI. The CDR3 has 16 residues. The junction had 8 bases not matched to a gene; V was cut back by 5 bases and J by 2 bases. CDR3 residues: CASSPHGGAPYNEQFF. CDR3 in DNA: TGTGCCAGCAGTCCCCACGGGGGGGCTCCCTACAATGAGCAGTTCTTC.

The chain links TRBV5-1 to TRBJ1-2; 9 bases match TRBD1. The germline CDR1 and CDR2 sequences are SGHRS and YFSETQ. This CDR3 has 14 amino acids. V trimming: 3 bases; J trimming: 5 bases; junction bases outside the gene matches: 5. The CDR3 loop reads CASSSNDRGYGYTF. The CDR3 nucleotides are TGCGCCAGCAGCTCCAACGACAGGGGGTATGGCTACACCTTC.

The CDR3 sequence is CAISQSGTGPNTEAFF. The CDR3 nucleotides are TGTGCCATCAGTCAGAGCGGGACAGGGCCGAACACTGAAGCTTTCTTT. This rearrangement joins TRBV10-3 to TRBJ1-1, with 9 bases identical to TRBD1. The junction had 8 bases not matched to a gene; V was cut back by 5 bases and J by 1 base. This CDR3 comprises 16 residues. The germline V gene has CDR1 ENHRY and CDR2 SYGVKD.

CDR3 nucleotide sequence: TGCAGCGTTGCGGTCAGCGGGGAAGAGACCCAGTACTTC. Translated, it gives CSVAVSGEETQYF. V usage is TRBV29-1 and J usage is TRBJ2-5; TRBD2 matches 7 bases. V trimming: 4 bases; J trimming: 3 bases; junction bases outside the gene matches: 5. Germline loops: CDR1 SQVTM, CDR2 ANQGSEA. This CDR3 is 13 amino acids long.

CDR3 region: CASINSGDSPLHF. Here the CDR3 DNA reads TGTGCCAGCATAAACTCTGGGGATTCACCCCTCCACTTT. This chain uses TRBV28 with TRBJ1-6; D is undetermined. Germline loops: CDR1 MDHEN, CDR2 SYDVKM. This CDR3 spans 13 amino acids. V dropped 7 bases and J dropped 8 bases, with 12 bases sitting between them.

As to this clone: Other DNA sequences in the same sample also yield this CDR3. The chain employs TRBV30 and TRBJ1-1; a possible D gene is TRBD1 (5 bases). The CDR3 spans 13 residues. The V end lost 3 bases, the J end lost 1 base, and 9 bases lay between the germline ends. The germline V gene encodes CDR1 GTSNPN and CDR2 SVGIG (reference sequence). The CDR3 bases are TGTGCCTGGAGCCTGACAGCGAACACTGAAGCTTTCTTT. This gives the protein CAWSLTANTEAFF.

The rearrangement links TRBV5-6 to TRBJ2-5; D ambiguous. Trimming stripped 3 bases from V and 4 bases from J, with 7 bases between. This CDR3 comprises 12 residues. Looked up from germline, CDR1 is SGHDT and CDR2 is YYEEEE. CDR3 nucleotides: TGTGCCAGCAGCTCCTTAAGAGAGACCCAGTACTTC. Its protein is CASSSLRETQYF.

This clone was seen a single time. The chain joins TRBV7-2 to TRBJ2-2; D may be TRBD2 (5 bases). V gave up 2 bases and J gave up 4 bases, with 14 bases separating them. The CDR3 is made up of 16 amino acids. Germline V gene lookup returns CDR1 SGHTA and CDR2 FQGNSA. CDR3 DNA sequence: TGTGCCAGCAGCTTACTATGGTCGGGAATCACCGGGGAGCTGTTTTTT. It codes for CASSLLWSGITGELFF.

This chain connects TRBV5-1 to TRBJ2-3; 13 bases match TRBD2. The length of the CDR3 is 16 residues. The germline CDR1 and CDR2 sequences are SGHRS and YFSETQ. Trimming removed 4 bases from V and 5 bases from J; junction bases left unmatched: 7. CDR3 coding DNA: TGCGCCAGCAGCCGCACTAGCGGGGGGGCCATAGATACGCAGTATTTT. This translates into CASSRTSGGAIDTQYF.

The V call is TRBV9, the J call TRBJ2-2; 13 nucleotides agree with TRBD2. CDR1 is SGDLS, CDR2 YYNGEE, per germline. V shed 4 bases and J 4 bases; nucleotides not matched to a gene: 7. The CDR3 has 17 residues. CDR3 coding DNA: TGTGCCAGCAGCCCCTGGACTAGCGGGGGAAGCACCGGGGAGCTGTTTTTT. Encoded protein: CASSPWTSGGSTGELFF.

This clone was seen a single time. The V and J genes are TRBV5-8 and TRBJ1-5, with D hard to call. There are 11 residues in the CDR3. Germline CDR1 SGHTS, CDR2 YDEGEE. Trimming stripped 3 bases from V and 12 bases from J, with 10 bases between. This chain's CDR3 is CASSYSYLQHF. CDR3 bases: TGTGCCAGCAGCTACAGTTATCTCCAGCATTTT.

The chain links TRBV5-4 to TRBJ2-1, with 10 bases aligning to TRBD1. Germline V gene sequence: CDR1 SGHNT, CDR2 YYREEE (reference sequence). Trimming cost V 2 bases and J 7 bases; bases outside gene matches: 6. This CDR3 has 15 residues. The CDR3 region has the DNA TGTGCCAGCAGCTTCCGACAGGGGGCGGATAATGAGCAGTTCTTC. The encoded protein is CASSFRQGADNEQFF.

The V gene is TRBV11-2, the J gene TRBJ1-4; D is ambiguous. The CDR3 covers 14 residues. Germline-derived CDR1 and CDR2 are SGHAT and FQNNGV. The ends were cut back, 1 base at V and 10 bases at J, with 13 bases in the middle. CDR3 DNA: TGTGCCAGCAGCTTAGGATCAGGTGTGAGAAAACTGTTTTTT. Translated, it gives CASSLGSGVRKLFF.

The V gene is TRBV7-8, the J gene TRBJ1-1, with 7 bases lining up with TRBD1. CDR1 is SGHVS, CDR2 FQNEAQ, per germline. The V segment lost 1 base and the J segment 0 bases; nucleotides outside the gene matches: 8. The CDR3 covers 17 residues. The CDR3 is CASSLGGGHVMNTEAFF. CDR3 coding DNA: TGTGCCAGCAGCTTAGGAGGGGGCCACGTCATGAACACTGAAGCTTTCTTT. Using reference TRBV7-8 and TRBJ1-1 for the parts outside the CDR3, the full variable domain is GAGVSQSPRYKVAKRGQDVALRCDPISGHVSLFWYQQALGQGPEFLTYFQNEAQLDKSGLPSDRFFAERPEGSVSTLKIQRTQQEDSAVYLCASSLGGGHVMNTEAFFGQGTRLTVV.

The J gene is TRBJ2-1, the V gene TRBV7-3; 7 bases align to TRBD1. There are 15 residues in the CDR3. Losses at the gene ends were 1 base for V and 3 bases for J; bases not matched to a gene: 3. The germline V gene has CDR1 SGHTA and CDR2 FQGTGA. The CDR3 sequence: CASSLMQGDYNEQFF. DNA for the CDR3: TGTGCCAGCAGCTTAATGCAGGGGGACTACAATGAGCAGTTCTTC.

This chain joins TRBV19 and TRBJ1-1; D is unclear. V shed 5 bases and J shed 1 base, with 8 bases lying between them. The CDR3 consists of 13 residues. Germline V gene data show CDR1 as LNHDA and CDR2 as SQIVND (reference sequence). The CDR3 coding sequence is TGTGCCAGTAGTCTAGTTGAGAACACTGAAGCTTTCTTT. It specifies CASSLVENTEAFF.

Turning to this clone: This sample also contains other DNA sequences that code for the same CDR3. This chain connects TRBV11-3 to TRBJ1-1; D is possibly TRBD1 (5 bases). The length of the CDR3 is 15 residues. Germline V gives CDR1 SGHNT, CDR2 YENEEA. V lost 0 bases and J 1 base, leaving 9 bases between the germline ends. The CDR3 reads CASSLDGTANTEAFF. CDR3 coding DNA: TGTGCCAGCAGCTTAGACGGGACGGCGAACACTGAAGCTTTCTTT.

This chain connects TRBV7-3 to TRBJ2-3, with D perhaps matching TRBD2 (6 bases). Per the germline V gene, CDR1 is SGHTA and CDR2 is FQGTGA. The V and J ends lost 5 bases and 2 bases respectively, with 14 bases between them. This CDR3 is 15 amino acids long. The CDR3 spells CASSQLGTATDTQYF. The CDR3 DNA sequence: TGTGCCAGCAGCCAACTAGGGACTGCCACAGATACGCAGTATTTT. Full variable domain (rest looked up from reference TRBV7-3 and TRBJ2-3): GAGVSQTPSNKVTEKGKYVELRCDPISGHTALYWYRQSLGQGPEFLIYFQGTGAADDSGLPNDRFFAVRPEGSVSTLKIQRTERGDSAVYLCASSQLGTATDTQYFGPGTRLTVL.

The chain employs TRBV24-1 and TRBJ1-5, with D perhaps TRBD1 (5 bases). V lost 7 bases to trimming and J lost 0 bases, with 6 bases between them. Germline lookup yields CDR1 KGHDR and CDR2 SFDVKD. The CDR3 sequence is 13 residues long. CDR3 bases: TGTGCCACCAGACAGGATAGCAATCAGCCCCAGCATTTT. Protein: CATRQDSNQPQHF.

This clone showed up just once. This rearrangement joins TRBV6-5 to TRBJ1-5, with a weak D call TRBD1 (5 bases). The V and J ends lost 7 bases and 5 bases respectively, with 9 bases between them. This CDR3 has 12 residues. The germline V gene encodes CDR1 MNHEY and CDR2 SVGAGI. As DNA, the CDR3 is TGTGCCAGCACGGACACCTATCAGCCCCAGCATTTT. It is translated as CASTDTYQPQHF.

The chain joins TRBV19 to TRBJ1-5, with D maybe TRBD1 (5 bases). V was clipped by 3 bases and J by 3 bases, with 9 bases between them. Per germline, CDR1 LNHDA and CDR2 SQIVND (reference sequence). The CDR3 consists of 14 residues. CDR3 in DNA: TGTGCCAGTAGTATGAGGGGAAACAATCAGCCCCAGCATTTT. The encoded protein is CASSMRGNNQPQHF. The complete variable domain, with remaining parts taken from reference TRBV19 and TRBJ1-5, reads DGGITQSPKYLFRKEGQNVTLSCEQNLNHDAMYWYRQDPGQGLRLIYYSQIVNDFQKGDIAEGYSVSREKKESFPLTVTSAQKNPTAFYLCASSMRGNNQPQHFGDGTRLSIL.

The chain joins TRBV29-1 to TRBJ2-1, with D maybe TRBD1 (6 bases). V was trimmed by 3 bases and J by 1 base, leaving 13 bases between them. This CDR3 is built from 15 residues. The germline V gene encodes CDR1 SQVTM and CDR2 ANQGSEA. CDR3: CSVDPGVGSYNEQFF. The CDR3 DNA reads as TGCAGCGTTGACCCAGGGGTGGGGTCCTACAATGAGCAGTTCTTC.